This T cell receptor (beta chain) is from a study of shared clonotypes between healthy human individuals. Germline V gene lookup returns CDR1 LNHDA and CDR2 SQIVND (reference sequence). Trimming removed 6 bases at V and 2 bases at J, with 14 bases between. The length of the CDR3 is 15 residues. Caucasian adults residing in Nashville, Tennessee made up all the donors. Here immunoSEQ multiplex PCR was the method, and the copy in TCRdb shows in-frame clones only, minus some. The sample lists around 600,000 clones, roughly 97% occurring once. V and J are TRBV19 and TRBJ1-3, with unresolved D. Sequenced sample: naive CD4+ T cells sorted from blood. Sample subset: CD45RA+ positively selected. The receptor was isolated from a woman aged 25 to 39 in good health. The CDR3 DNA is TGTGCCAGTAGACTGAGGGCAGCCGCTGGAAACACCATATATTTT. Residues: CASRLRAAAGNTIYF.